This T cell receptor (beta chain) was captured by sequencing in a study of T-cell memory formation after mild COVID-19. For the study at large: Largely, the TCR clusters proved donor specific. Broader study findings: Among clones contracting day 15 to 85, CD4/CD8 was balanced, whereas later expanders leaned CD4+.

V was clipped by 5 bases and J by 0 bases, with 20 bases between them. This CDR3 is 17 amino acids long. This clonotype has at least ten counts. Its antigen is still unknown. TCRdb ran MiXCR on the 5' RACE reads and lists one entry per CDR3 protein. The sample shows some 43,000 distinct CDR3 sequences, over 5% of them seen only once. Specimen: PBMCs or a T cell subset sorted from them (not recorded which). The clonotype originates from an adult who had mild COVID-19 (a few samples of this study predate the infection). Cell type and time point are not known. The chain is built from TRBV12-3 or TRBV12-4 and TRBJ2-7; maybe TRBD2 (6 bases). In nucleotides, the CDR3 is TGTGCCAGCAGTCCGCCTAGGGGCGGGGCATCCTCCTACGAGCAGTACTTC. Its translation is CASSPPRGGASSYEQYF.